This TCR beta chain was observed in a study of OX40 agonist ivuxolimab in advanced cancers. Only in-frame clones appear in the TCRdb table, and some are missing; sequencing was by immunoSEQ multiplex PCR. This table has under 30,000 clones, around 84% appearing once. Deletions cut 2 bases from V and 6 bases from J, with 11 bases between. Per the germline V gene, CDR1 is SNHLY and CDR2 is FYNNEI. The CDR3 extends over 13 amino acids. The TCR was taken from an adult with an advanced solid tumor such as melanoma, head and neck, liver or kidney cancer. The sequencing here drew on CD4+ or CD8+ T cells sorted from blood, taken in a trial of the OX40 agonist ivuxolimab. This chain uses TRBV2 with TRBJ2-7; D is uncertain. The CDR3 DNA follows: TGTGCCAGCAGTGAACCCGGCCTGCGCGAGCAGTACTTC. It translates to CASSEPGLREQYF. Variable domain in full (rest from reference TRBV2 and TRBJ2-7): EPEVTQTPSHQVTQMGQEVILRCVPISNHLYFYWYRQILGQKVEFLVSFYNNEISEKSEIFDDQFSVERPDGSNFTLKIRSTKLEDSAMYFCASSEPGLREQYFGPGTRLTVT.